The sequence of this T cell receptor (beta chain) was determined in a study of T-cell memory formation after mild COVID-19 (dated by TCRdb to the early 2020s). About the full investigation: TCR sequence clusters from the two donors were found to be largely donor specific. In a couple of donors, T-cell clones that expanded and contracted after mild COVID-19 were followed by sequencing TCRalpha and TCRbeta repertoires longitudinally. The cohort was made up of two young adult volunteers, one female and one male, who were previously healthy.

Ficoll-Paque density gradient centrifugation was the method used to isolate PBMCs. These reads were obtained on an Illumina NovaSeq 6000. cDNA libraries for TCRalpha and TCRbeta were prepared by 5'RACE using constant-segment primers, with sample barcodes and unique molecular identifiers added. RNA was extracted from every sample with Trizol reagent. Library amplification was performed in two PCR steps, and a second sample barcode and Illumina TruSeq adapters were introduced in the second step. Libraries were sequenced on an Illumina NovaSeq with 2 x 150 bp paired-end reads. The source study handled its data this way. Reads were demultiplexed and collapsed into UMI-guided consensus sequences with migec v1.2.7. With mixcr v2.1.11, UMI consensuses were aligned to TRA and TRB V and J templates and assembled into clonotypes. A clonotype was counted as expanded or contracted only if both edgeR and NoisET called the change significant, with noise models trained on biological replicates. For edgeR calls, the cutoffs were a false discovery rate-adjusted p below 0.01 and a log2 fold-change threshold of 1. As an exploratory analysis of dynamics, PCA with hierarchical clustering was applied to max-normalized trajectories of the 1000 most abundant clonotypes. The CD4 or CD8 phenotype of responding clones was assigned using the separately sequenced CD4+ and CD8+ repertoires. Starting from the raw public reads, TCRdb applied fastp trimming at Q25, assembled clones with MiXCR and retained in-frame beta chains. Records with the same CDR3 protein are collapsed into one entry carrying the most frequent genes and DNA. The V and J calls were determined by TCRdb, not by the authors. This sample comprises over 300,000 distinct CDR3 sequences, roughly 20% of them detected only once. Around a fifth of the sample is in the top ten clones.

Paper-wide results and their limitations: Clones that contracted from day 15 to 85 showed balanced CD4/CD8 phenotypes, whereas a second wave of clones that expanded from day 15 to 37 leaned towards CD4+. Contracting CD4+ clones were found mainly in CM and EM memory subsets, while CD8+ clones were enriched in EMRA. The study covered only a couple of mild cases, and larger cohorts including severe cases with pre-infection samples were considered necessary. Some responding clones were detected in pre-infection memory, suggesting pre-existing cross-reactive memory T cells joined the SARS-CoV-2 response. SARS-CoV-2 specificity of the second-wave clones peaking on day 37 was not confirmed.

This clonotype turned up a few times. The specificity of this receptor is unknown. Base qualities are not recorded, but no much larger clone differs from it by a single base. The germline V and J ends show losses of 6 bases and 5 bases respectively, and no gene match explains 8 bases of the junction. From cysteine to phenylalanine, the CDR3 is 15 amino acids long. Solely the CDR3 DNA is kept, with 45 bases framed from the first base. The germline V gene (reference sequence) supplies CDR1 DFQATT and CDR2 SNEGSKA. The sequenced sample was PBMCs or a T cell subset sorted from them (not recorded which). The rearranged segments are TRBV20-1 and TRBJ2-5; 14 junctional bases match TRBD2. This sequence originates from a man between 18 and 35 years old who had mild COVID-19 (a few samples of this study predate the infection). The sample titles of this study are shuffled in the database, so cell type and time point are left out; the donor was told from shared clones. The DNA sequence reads TGCAGTGCCATCGGACTAGCGGGGGGTGGGGAGACCCAGTACTTC. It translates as CSAIGLAGGGETQYF.